This T cell receptor beta chain was captured in a study of beta chain features in type 1 diabetes. Based on CD45RO/CCR7/CD25/CD127/CD95/CD27, CD4+ regulatory, stem cell-like memory, naive and central memory cells were sorted. A word on this clone: Its antigen is not known.

Study findings and constraints: cDNA sequencing could over-represent cells with high TCR expression. TCRB CDR3 length was moderately but significantly reduced in all four CD4+ subsets of Type 1 diabetes patients.

Reverse transcription of all isolated RNA meant that expressed TCRB transcripts were sequenced. Clones were sequenced by immunoSEQ multiplex PCR, and TCRdb holds only the in-frame ones, with some missing. Of about 250,000 clones in the sample, approximately 14% were seen once. The sequencing input was naive CD4+ T cells from blood. The receptor was derived from a woman in her thirties or forties in good health.

The CDR3 loop reads CASSRRTGTNEKLFF. The CDR3 DNA sequence: TGTGCCAGCAGCCGAAGGACAGGCACTAATGAAAAACTGTTTTTT. J is TRBJ1-4 and V is TRBV7-2; 7 bases line up with TRBD1. V lost 5 bases to trimming and J lost 2 bases; unmatched junction nucleotides: 5. Germline CDR1 is SGHTA and CDR2 is FQGNSA. The CDR3 consists of 15 residues.